This TCR beta chain was sequenced in a study of T cells expressing NK-cell markers. The authors generated TCR beta cDNA through 5'RACE template switching with UMIs. TCRdb reprocessed the 5' RACE reads and keeps a single row for each CDR3 protein, giving no DNA. The sample holds some 340,000 distinct CDR3 sequences. General study results and limits: These clonotypes, the leaders elsewhere, also led the CD3+CD56-NKG2C+ fraction in a few donors. Questions lingered over whether expanded NKG2C+ T cell clones were HCMV-specific.

On this clonotype itself: The antigen is not known.

The specimen was blood T cells: a sorted CD56 or NKG2C T cell subset, CD4+ or CD8+ T cells, or bulk PBMC T cells (not recorded which). The clonotype was recovered from a man aged 18-75 years in good health.

The CDR3 spells CATSDFRGQRRNEQFF. This chain uses TRBV24-1 with TRBJ2-1; without DNA, the TCRdb call of TRBD1 cannot be checked. This CDR3 is 16 amino acids long. Germline loops: CDR1 KGHDR, CDR2 SFDVKD.